The rows below give T cell receptor beta chains drawn from one sample of a study of T cell repertoires in cytomegalovirus infection. MiXCR was run by TCRdb on the reads, yielding one entry per CDR3 protein. The sample contains 200,000 to 300,000 distinct CDR3 sequences, more than 9% of which appear only once. Source material: PBMCs. Receptors originate from a human donor in good health (CMV status not recorded). Some clones in this sample may be carry-over from other donors' samples. Both conserved end residues are part of each CDR3. D genes are given only for firm matches. Some rows have no size entry. The others give once, few or many, or a class for an expanded clone.

TRBJ2-1 | - | TRBV7-2 | - | CASSFTGTSSYNEQFF | TGTGCCAGCAGCTTCACCGGGACAAGCTCCTACAATGAGCAGTTCTTC
TRBJ1-6 | - | TRBV7-2 | many | CASLLWGPGADSPLHF | TGTGCCAGTCTCCTATGGGGTCCGGGGGCAGATTCACCCCTCCACTTT
TRBJ1-4 | TRBD1 | TRBV4-3 | few | CASSQDDSTTGGYEKLFF | TGCGCCAGCAGCCAAGATGATTCCACGACAGGGGGCTATGAAAAACTGTTTTTT
TRBJ2-1 | - | TRBV12-3/TRBV12-4 | many | CASRGGLRSYNEQFF | TGTGCCAGCAGGGGGGGACTCCGCTCCTACAATGAGCAGTTCTTC
TRBJ1-6 | - | TRBV7-2 | many | CASSFGFGSPLHF | TGTGCCAGCAGCTTCGGATTCGGTTCACCCCTCCACTTT
TRBJ2-3 | - | TRBV19 | - | CASSIGLYTDTQYF | TGTGCCAGTAGTATAGGACTTTACACAGATACGCAGTATTTT
TRBJ2-7 | TRBD1 | TRBV7-9 | many | CASSSTRTGGTYEQYF | TGTGCCAGCAGCTCCACCCGGACAGGGGGCACCTACGAGCAGTACTTC
TRBJ2-1 | TRBD2 | TRBV5-1 | few | CASSARTSAIVVNEQFF | TGCGCCAGCAGCGCTAGGACTAGCGCCATCGTAGTCAATGAGCAGTTCTTC
TRBJ1-2 | TRBD1 | TRBV28 | few | CASSPAGTGSYGYTF | TGTGCCAGCAGTCCCGCCGGGACAGGGAGTTATGGCTACACCTTC
TRBJ2-5 | - | TRBV24-1 | few | CATSEGGRETQYF | TGTGCCACCAGTGAAGGAGGCCGAGAGACCCAGTACTTC
TRBJ2-7 | TRBD2 | TRBV6-2/TRBV6-3 | few | CASSPLGRLAGDGYEQYF | TGTGCCAGCAGTCCCCTCGGGCGACTAGCGGGGGATGGCTACGAGCAGTACTTC
TRBJ1-3 | - | TRBV4-3 | - | CASSQDRLYPGNTIYF | TGCGCCAGCAGCCAAGATCGGCTATACCCTGGAAACACCATATATTTT
TRBJ1-1 | - | TRBV12-3/TRBV12-4 | once | CASSKGFEAFF | TGTGCCAGCAGTAAGGGGTTTGAAGCTTTCTTT
TRBJ1-2 | - | TRBV7-9 | - | CASSLAGPSLGYTF | TGTGCCAGCAGCTTAGCGGGACCGTCGCTCGGCTACACCTTC
TRBJ2-2 | - | TRBV6-1 | many | CASSPGTRGELFF | TGTGCCAGCAGCCCCGGGACCCGCGGGGAGCTGTTTTTT
TRBJ1-1 | - | TRBV7-9 | many | CASSDTQGRGNTEAFF | TGTGCCAGCAGCGATACGCAGGGGCGGGGGAACACTGAAGCTTTCTTT
TRBJ2-6 | TRBD1 | TRBV6-2/TRBV6-3 | many | CASSPTGSGANVLTF | TGTGCCAGCAGCCCGACAGGGTCTGGGGCCAACGTCCTGACTTTC
TRBJ1-1 | - | TRBV7-2 | many | CASSSHGGSTEAFF | TGTGCCAGCAGCTCCCATGGGGGAAGCACTGAAGCTTTCTTT
TRBJ2-1 | TRBD2 | TRBV6-2/TRBV6-3 | - | CPSSYGTGGGALFF | TGTCCCAGCAGTTATGGGACTGGCGGGGGGGCCCTGTTCTTC
TRBJ2-2 | TRBD1 | TRBV5-4 | few | CASSLGDRGPIRSGELFF | TGTGCCAGCAGCTTGGGCGACAGGGGTCCCATACGATCCGGGGAGCTGTTTTTT
TRBJ2-5 | TRBD1 | TRBV12-3/TRBV12-4 | few | CASSSSGQGETQYF | TGTGCCAGCAGTTCCTCGGGACAGGGGGAGACCCAGTACTTC
TRBJ2-7 | - | TRBV6-2/TRBV6-3 | few | CASSYSIFYEQYF | TGTGCCAGCAGTTACTCCATTTTCTACGAGCAGTACTTC